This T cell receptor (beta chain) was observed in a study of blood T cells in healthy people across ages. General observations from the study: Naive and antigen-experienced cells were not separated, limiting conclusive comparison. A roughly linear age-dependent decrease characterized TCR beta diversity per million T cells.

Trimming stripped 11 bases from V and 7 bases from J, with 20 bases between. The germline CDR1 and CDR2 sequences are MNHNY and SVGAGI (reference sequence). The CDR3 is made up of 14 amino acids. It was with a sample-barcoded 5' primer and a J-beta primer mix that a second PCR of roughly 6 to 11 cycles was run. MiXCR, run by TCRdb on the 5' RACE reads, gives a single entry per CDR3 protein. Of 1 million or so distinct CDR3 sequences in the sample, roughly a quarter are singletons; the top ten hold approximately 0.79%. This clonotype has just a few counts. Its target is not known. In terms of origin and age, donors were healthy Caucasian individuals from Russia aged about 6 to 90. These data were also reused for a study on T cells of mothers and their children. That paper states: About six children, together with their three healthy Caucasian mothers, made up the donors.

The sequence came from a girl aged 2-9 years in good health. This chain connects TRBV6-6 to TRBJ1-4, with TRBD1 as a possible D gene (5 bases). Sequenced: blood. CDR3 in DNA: TGTGCCCCCCCGGACACGCGGTGGGTTGAAAAACTGTTTTTT. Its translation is CAPPDTRWVEKLFF.